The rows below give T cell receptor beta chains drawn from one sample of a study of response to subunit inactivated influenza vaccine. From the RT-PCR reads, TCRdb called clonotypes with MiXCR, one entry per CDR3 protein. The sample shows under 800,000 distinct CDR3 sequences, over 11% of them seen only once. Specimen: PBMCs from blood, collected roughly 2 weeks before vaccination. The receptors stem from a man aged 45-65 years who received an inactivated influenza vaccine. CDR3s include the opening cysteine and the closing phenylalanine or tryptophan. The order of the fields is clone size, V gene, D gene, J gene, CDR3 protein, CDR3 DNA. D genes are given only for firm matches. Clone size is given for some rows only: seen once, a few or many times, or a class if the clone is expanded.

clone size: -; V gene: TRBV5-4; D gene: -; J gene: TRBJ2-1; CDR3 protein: CASSSTGAGVNEQFF; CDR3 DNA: TGTGCCAGCAGCTCTACAGGGGCGGGGGTCAATGAGCAGTTCTTC
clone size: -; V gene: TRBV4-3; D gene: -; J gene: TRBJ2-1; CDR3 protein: CASSQDLEGKQFF; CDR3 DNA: TGCGCCAGCAGCCAAGATCTCGAGGGGAAGCAGTTCTTC
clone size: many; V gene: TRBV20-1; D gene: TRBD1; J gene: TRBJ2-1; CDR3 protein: CSARNRDSARFF; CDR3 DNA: TGCAGTGCTAGGAACCGGGACAGCGCACGGTTCTTC
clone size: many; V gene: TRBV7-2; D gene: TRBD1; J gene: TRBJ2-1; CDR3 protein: CASSPRDSDTDEQFF; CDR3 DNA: TGTGCCAGCAGCCCCCGGGACAGCGATACGGATGAGCAGTTCTTC
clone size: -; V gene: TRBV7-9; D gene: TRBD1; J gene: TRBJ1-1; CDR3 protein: CASSPRQGWEHTAAFF; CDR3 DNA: TGTGCCAGCAGCCCGCGACAGGGTTGGGAACACACGGCGGCTTTCTTT
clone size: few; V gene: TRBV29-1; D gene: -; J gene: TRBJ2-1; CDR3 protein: CSAIGGGNYNEQFF; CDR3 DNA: TGCAGCGCCATTGGGGGCGGAAACTACAATGAGCAGTTCTTC
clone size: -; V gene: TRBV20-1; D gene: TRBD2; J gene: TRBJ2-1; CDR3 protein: CSATRLAGGYEQFF; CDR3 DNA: TGCAGTGCCACCCGACTAGCGGGAGGGTATGAGCAGTTCTTC
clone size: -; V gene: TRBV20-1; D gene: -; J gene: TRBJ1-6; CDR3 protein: CSARDRRGDNSPLHF; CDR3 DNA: TGCAGTGCTAGAGATCGCCGGGGGGATAATTCACCCCTCCACTTT
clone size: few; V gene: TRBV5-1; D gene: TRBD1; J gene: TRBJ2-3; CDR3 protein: CASSSGTGTGDTQYF; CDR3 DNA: TGCGCCAGCAGTTCCGGGACAGGGACGGGAGATACGCAGTATTTT
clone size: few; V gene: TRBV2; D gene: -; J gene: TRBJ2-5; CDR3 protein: CASSEGLLMGQYF; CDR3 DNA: TGTGCCAGCAGTGAAGGACTGTTGATGGGCCAGTACTTC
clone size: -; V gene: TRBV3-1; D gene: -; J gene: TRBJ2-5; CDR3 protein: CASSRQGLATTQYF; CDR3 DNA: TGTGCCAGCAGCCGACAGGGACTGGCCACGACCCAGTACTTC
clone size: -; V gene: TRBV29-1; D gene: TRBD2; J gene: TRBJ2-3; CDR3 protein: CSVRGSLAGVGDTQYF; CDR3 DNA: TGCAGCGTTAGAGGATCCCTAGCGGGGGTGGGAGATACGCAGTATTTT
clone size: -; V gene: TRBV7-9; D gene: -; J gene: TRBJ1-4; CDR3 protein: CASNLGPSLELFF; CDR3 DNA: TGTGCCAGCAACCTGGGACCGAGTCTAGAACTGTTTTTT
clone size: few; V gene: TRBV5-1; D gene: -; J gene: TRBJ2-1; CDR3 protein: CASSVGGLSYNEQFF; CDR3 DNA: TGCGCCAGCAGCGTTGGTGGCCTCTCCTACAATGAGCAGTTCTTC
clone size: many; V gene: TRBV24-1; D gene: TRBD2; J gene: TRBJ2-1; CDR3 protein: CATSDLGLAGDSNNEQFF; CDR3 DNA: TGTGCCACCAGTGATCTAGGACTAGCGGGAGATAGCAACAATGAGCAGTTCTTC
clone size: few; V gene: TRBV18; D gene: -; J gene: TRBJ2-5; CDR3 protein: CASSQGLETQYF; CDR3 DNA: TGTGCCAGCTCACAAGGGTTGGAGACCCAGTACTTC
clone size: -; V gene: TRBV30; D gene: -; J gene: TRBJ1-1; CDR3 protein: CAWSVLGDRAFF; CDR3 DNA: TGTGCCTGGAGTGTACTGGGGGATCGAGCTTTCTTT
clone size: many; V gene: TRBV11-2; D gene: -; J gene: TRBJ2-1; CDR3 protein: CASSLDPPTSSYNEQFF; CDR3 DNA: TGTGCCAGCAGCTTAGACCCTCCGACCTCCTCCTACAATGAGCAGTTCTTC
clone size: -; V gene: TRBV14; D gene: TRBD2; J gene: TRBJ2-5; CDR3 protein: CASSQVGPLAGDTQETQYF; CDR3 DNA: TGTGCCAGCAGCCAAGTTGGCCCACTAGCGGGGGACACCCAAGAGACCCAGTACTTC
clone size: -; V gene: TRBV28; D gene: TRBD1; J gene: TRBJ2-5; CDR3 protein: CASVSSGTGGWETQYF; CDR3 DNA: TGTGCCAGCGTCTCCTCCGGGACAGGGGGCTGGGAGACCCAGTACTTC
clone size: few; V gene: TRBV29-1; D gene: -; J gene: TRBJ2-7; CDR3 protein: CSVQDGTYEQYF; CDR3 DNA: TGCAGCGTTCAAGACGGAACCTACGAGCAGTACTTC
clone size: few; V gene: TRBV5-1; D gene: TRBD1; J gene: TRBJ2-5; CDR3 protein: CASSWGTGNGETQYF; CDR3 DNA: TGCGCCAGCAGCTGGGGGACAGGGAACGGGGAGACCCAGTACTTC
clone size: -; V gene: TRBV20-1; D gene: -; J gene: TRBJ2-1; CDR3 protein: CSAPTYNEQFF; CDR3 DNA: TGCAGTGCGCCGACTTACAATGAGCAGTTCTTC
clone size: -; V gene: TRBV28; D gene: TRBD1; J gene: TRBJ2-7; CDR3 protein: CASSPPTGTEKVYEQYF; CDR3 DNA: TGTGCCAGCAGTCCTCCAACCGGGACAGAGAAGGTCTACGAGCAGTACTTC
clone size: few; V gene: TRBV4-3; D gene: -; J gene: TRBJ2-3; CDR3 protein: CASSQGAIPSTDTQYF; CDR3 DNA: TGCGCCAGCAGCCAGGGAGCTATACCCTCCACAGATACGCAGTATTTT
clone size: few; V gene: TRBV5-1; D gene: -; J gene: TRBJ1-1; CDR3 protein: CASSPSRTEGTEAFF; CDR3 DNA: TGCGCCAGCAGCCCCTCTCGGACCGAGGGGACTGAAGCTTTCTTT
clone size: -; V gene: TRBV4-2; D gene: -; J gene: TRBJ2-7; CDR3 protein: CASSQASSGANEQYF; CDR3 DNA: TGTGCCAGCAGCCAAGCATCGTCCGGGGCCAACGAGCAGTACTTC
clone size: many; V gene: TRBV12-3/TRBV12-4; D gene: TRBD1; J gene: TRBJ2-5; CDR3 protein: CASILTGAGETQYF; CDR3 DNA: TGTGCCAGCATCCTGACAGGGGCGGGGGAGACCCAGTACTTC
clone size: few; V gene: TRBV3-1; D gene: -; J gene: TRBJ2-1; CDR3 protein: CASSPPGLGGLGNNEQFF; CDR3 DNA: TGTGCCAGCAGCCCTCCGGGACTAGGGGGCTTAGGCAACAATGAGCAGTTCTTC
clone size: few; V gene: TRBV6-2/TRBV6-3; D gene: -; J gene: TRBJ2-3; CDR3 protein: CASSYSWGDTQYF; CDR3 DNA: TGTGCCAGCAGTTACTCTTGGGGAGATACGCAGTATTTT
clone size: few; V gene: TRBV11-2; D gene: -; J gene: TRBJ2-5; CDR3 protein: CASSLGTSVRAQYF; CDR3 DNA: TGTGCCAGCAGCCTCGGGACTTCTGTTCGGGCCCAGTACTTC
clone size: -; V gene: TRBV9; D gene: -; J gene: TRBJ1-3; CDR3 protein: CASSVEGGGNTIYF; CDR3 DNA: TGTGCCAGCAGCGTAGAAGGGGGGGGAAACACCATATATTTT
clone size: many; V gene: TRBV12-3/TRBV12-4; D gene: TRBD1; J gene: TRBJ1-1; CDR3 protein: CASSLGTGVTEAFF; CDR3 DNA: TGTGCCAGCAGTTTAGGGACAGGCGTGACTGAAGCTTTCTTT
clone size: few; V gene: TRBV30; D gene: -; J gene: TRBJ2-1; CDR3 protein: CAWSPLISYNEQFF; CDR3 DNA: TGTGCCTGGAGTCCACTGATCTCCTACAATGAGCAGTTCTTC
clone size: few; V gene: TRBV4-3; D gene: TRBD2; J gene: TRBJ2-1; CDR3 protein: CASSQAVAGGNNEQFF; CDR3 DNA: TGCGCCAGCAGCCAAGCTGTGGCGGGGGGGAACAATGAGCAGTTCTTC
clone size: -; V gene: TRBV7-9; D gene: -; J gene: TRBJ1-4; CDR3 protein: CASSHEEKLFF; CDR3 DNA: TGTGCCAGCAGCCACGAGGAAAAACTGTTTTTT
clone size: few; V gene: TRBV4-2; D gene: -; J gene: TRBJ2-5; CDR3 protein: CASSQAGALAETQYF; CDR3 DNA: TGTGCCAGCAGCCAAGCCGGCGCTCTGGCGGAGACCCAGTACTTC
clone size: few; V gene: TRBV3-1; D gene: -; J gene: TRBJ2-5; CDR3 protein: CASSHPTGGLETQYF; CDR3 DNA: TGTGCCAGCAGCCACCCCACCGGGGGGCTGGAGACCCAGTACTTC
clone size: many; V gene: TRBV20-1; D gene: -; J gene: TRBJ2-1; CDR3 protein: CSARDRGTNRVGFYNEQFF; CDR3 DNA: TGCAGTGCTAGAGATCGGGGAACGAATCGGGTGGGCTTCTACAATGAGCAGTTCTTC
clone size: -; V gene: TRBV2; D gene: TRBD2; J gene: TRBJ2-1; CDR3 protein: CASSDPAGLAGVFYYNEQFF; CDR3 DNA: TGTGCCAGCAGTGACCCCGCGGGACTAGCGGGAGTCTTCTACTACAATGAGCAGTTCTTC
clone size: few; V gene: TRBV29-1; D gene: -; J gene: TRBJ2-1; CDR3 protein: CSLGQNNEQFF; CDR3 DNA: TGCAGTCTGGGCCAAAACAATGAGCAGTTCTTC
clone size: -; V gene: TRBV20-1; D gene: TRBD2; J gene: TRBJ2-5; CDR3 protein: CSAREPGGWETQYF; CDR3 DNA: TGCAGTGCTAGAGAACCGGGAGGCTGGGAGACCCAGTACTTC
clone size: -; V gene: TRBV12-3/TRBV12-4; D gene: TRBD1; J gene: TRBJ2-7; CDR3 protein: CASSLLQGAYYEQYF; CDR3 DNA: TGTGCCAGCAGTTTATTGCAGGGGGCTTACTACGAGCAGTACTTC
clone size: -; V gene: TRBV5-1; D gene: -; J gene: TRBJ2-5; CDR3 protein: CASSPSVGGAQYF; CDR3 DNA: TGCGCCAGCAGCCCCAGCGTGGGGGGAGCCCAGTACTTC
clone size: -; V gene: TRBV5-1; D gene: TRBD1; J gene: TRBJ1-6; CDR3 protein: CASSSGQGRDSPLHF; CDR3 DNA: TGCGCCAGCAGCTCGGGACAGGGTCGCGATTCACCCCTCCACTTT
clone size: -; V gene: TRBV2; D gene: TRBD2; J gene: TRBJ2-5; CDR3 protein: CASSRQRENKGETQYF; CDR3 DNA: TGTGCCAGCTCTCGCCAGCGGGAAAATAAGGGGGAGACCCAGTACTTC
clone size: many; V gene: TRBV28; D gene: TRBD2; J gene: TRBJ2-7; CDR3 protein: CASRRTSGRYEQYF; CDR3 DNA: TGTGCCAGCAGGCGGACTAGCGGGAGATACGAGCAGTACTTC
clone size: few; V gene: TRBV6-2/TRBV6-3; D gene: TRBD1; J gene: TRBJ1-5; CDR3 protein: CASTEPGGGNQPQHF; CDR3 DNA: TGTGCCAGCACCGAGCCAGGGGGCGGGAATCAGCCCCAGCATTTT
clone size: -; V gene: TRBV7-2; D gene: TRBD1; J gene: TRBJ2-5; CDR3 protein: CASRPTGGEQETQYF; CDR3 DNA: TGTGCCAGCAGGCCGACAGGGGGGGAGCAAGAGACCCAGTACTTC
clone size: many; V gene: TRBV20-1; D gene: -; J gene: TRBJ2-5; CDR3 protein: CSARHFQETQYF; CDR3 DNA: TGCAGTGCTAGACATTTCCAAGAGACCCAGTACTTC
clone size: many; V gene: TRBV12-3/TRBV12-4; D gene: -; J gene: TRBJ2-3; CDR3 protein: CASTLSGVGDTQYF; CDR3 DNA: TGTGCCAGCACTCTCTCCGGGGTTGGAGATACGCAGTATTTT
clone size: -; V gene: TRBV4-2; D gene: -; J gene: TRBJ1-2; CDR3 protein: CASRGVRGRGGYGYTF; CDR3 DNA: TGTGCCAGCAGGGGGGTACGCGGCAGGGGAGGCTATGGCTACACCTTC
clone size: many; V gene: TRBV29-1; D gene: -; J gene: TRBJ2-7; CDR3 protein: CSVVLQSSYEQYF; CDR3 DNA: TGCAGCGTTGTTCTCCAATCCTCCTACGAGCAGTACTTC
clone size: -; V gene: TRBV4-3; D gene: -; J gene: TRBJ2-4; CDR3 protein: CASSQEEGIAKNIQYF; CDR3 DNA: TGCGCCAGCAGCCAAGAAGAGGGGATAGCCAAAAACATTCAGTACTTC
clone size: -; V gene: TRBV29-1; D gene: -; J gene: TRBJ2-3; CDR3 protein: CSVEDNGGLQYF; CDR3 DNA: TGCAGCGTTGAAGATAACGGGGGGCTACAGTATTTT
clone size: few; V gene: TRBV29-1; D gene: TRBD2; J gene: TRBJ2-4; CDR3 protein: CSVASGSNIQYF; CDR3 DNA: TGCAGCGTTGCGAGCGGGAGTAACATTCAGTACTTC
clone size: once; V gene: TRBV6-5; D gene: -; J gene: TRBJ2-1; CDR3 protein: CASSYGGANEQFF; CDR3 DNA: TGTGCCAGCAGTTACGGGGGGGCCAATGAGCAGTTCTTC
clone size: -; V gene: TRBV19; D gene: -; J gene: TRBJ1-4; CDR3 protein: CASGRPTNEKLFF; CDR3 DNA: TGTGCCAGCGGACGACCAACTAATGAAAAACTGTTTTTT
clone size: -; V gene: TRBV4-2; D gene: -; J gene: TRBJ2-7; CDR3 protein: CASSQGATISSYEQYF; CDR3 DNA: TGTGCCAGCAGCCAAGGGGCGACGATTAGCTCCTACGAGCAGTACTTC
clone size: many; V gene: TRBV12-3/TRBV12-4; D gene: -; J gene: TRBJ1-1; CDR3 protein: CASGVGRTEAFF; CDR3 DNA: TGTGCCAGCGGAGTGGGCCGGACTGAAGCTTTCTTT